The TCR beta chain described here comes from a study of shared clonotypes between healthy human individuals (dated by TCRdb to the early 2020s). Regarding the complete study: The cohort comprised two women and a few men aged 18 to 49 years. For each donor, CD4 naive and CD4 memory were each run on three plates, CD8 naive on two plates, and CD8 memory on one plate. Blood TCR repertoires of roughly 5 healthy adults were deeply sequenced to estimate repertoire size and the extent of clonotype sharing between individuals. Libraries were prepared and TCR repertoires were sequenced by different laboratories using diverse techniques, in order to increase sequencing depth and limit assay-specific biases. Leukapheresis yielded between about 0.9 and 8.9 billion PBMCs per donor.

Using the deep immunoSEQ assay, TCR CDR3 regions were amplified from genomic DNA by multiplex PCR. Extracted genomic DNA from each cell subset was distributed evenly across all wells of several immunoSEQ 96-well plates, and each plate was treated as a replicate. For sorted subsets, each replicate PCR was loaded with roughly 190 ng genomic DNA, equivalent to 30,000 or so T cell genomes. The purified libraries were quantified using a Qubit 3.0 fluorometer, sized with a Bioanalyzer 2100, and then quantified again using the KAPA Library Quantification kit. Every immunoSEQ 96-well plate was sequenced on a separate single-read 150-cycle Illumina NextSeq 550 flow cell. The source study handled its data this way. Because the immunoSEQ output included only junctional sequences and no quality scores, the filtering could not be the same as the filtering used for full-length reads. To assign V/J genes and CDR3, sequences were annotated against IMGT germline references using PyIR, a Python wrapper for IgBLAST v1.9. Reads were removed for weak V/J assignments (E-value above 1e-6), missing CDR3, stop codons, out-of-frame junctions, or ambiguous translated residues. V3J clonotypes were defined as sequences sharing the same inferred V gene, J gene, and CDR3 amino acid sequence. Percentage overlap between repertoires was computed as shared unique clonotypes divided by the size of the smaller repertoire. RTK rarefaction, the Chao1 estimator, and Recon v2.1 estimates of unobserved clonotypes were used to assess repertoire richness. For all TCRbeta clonotypes obtained by the gDNA method from a few donors, generation probabilities were computed with OLGA. TCRdb limited this immuneACCESS table to in-frame rearrangements with V and J called. A share of clones is missing; checked studies link under half to unresolved V genes, and the rest is unexplained. For V, J and clone size, that table is used; D and trimming come from the DNA. The sample contains some 2.3 million clones, about 92% of them found a single time. 0.39% of the sample comes from the top ten.

Details on this clone: Its recognized antigen is unknown. Qualities for individual bases were not recorded, and no much larger clone is one base off.

Summary of the overall study and its limitations: Naive subsets generally had larger estimated clonotype richness than memory subsets. Incomplete sequencing was indicated by rarefaction of sorted-subset datasets, despite the large sequencing depth. Clonotypes shared by all four sorted-subset donors showed higher generation probabilities than non-shared clonotypes. Sampling was restricted to blood, and TCR repertoires in tissue are likely to differ from TCR repertoires in blood. Based on pairwise subsampling, the degree of clonotype sharing among donors was expected to be affected by sequencing depth. Sharing across several donors was observed for 5% to 6.5% of naive CD4, over 3% of naive CD8, around 2.5% of memory CD4, and over 0.3% of memory CD8 clonotypes. The small number of donors limited the genetic and exposure-history diversity represented.

V lost 5 bases and J lost 4 bases; the stretch between them is 14 bases long. CDR1 MDHEN and CDR2 SYDVKM were looked up in the germline V gene. The CDR3 covers 14 residues, taking in both the cysteine and the phenylalanine. Only CDR3 DNA is held: 42 bases, read in frame from base 1. Healthy HIV-negative adults with no recently reported acute infections or vaccinations were included as donors. Every donor was a Caucasian adult residing in Nashville, Tennessee, USA. CD4+ T cells were enriched by magnetic negative selection; naive cells were then positively selected on CD45RA, and the negative fraction formed the memory subset. Blood was collected by leukapheresis, and PBMCs were isolated by Ficoll-Histopaque density gradient centrifugation and then cryopreserved in liquid nitrogen vapor phase. Analytical flow cytometry was used to check the purity and quantity of every magnetically sorted T cell population. Each sorted fraction had its genomic DNA isolated and then quantified by UV absorbance on a Nanodrop 2000c.

Sequencing was performed on naive CD4+ T cells from PBMCs. According to the study, the label for this sample's cell subset or site signals: CD45RA+ positively selected. This receptor was obtained from a man younger than 35 in good health. Some clones in this sample may be carry-over from other donors' samples. The V and J genes are TRBV28 and TRBJ1-1; no D gene can be assigned with confidence. The CDR3 protein is CASSPHMGGTEAFF. The bases read TGTGCCAGCAGTCCCCACATGGGAGGCACTGAAGCTTTCTTT.